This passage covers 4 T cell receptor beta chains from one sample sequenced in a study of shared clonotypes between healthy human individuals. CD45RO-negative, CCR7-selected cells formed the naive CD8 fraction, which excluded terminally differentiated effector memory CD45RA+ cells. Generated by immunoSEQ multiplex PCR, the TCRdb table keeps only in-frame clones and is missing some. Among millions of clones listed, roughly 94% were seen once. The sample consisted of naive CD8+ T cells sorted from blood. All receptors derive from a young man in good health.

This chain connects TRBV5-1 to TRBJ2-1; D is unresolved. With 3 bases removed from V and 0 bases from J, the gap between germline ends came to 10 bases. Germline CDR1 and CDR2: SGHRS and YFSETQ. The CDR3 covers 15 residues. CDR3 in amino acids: CASSSSSGSYNEQFF. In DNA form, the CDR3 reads TGCGCCAGCAGCTCCTCTTCGGGCTCCTACAATGAGCAGTTCTTC.

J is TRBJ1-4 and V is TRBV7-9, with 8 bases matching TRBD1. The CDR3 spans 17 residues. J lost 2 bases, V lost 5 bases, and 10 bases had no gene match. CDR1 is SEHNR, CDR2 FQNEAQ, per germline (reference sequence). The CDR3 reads CASSGPRTGSTNEKLFF. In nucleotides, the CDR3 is TGTGCCAGCAGCGGTCCGAGGACAGGGTCCACTAATGAAAAACTGTTTTTT.

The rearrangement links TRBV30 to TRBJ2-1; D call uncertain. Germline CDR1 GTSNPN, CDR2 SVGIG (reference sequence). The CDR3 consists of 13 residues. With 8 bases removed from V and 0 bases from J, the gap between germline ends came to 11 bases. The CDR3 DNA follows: TGTGCCGGGCGCTTGGGCTCCTACAATGAGCAGTTCTTC. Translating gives CAGRLGSYNEQFF. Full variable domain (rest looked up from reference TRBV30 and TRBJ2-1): SQTIHQWPATLVQPVGSPLSLECTVEGTSNPNLYWYRQAAGRGLQLLFYSVGIGQISSEVPQNLSASRPQDRQFILSSKKLLLSDSGFYLCAGRLGSYNEQFFGPGTRLTVL.

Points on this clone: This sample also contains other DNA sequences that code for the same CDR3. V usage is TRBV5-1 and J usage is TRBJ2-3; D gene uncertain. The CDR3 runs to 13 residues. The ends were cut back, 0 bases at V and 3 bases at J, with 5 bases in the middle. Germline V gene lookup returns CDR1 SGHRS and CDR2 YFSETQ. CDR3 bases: TGCGCCAGCAGCTTGGAGGGAACAGATACGCAGTATTTT. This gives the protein CASSLEGTDTQYF. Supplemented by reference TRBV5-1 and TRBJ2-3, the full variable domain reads KAGVTQTPRYLIKTRGQQVTLSCSPISGHRSVSWYQQTPGQGLQFLFEYFSETQRNKGNFPGRFSGRQFSNSRSEMNVSTLELGDSALYLCASSLEGTDTQYFGPGTRLTVL.